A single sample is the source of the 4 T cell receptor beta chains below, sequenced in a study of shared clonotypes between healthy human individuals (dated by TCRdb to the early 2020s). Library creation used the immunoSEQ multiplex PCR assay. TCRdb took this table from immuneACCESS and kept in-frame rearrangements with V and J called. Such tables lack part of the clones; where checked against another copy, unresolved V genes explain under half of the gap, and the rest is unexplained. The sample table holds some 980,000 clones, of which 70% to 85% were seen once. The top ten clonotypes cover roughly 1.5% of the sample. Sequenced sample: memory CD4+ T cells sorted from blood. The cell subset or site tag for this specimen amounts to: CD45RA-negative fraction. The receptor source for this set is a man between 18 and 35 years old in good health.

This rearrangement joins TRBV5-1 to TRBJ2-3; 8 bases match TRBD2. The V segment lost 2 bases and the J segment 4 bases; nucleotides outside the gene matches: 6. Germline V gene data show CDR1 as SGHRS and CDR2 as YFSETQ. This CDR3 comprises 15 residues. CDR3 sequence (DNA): TGCGCCAGCAGCTTAGCGGGGGCCTCCCCAGATACGCAGTATTTT. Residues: CASSLAGASPDTQYF. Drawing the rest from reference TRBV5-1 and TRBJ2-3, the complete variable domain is KAGVTQTPRYLIKTRGQQVTLSCSPISGHRSVSWYQQTPGQGLQFLFEYFSETQRNKGNFPGRFSGRQFSNSRSEMNVSTLELGDSALYLCASSLAGASPDTQYFGPGTRLTVL.

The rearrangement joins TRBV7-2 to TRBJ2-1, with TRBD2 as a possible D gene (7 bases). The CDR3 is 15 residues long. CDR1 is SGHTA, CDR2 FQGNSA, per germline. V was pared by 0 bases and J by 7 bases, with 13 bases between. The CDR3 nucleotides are TGTGCCAGCAGCTTAGCGTGGGGGGGACAAAATGAGCAGTTCTTC. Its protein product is CASSLAWGGQNEQFF. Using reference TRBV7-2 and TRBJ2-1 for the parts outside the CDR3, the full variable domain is GAGVSQSPSNKVTEKGKDVELRCDPISGHTALYWYRQSLGQGLEFLIYFQGNSAPDKSGLPSDRFSAERTGGSVSTLTIQRTQQEDSAVYLCASSLAWGGQNEQFFGPGTRLTVL.

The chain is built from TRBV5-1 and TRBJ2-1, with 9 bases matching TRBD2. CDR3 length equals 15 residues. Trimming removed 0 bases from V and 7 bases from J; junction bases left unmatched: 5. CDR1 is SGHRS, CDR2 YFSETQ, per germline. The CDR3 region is CASSLVAGGPNEQFF. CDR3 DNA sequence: TGCGCCAGCAGCTTGGTTGCGGGGGGGCCGAATGAGCAGTTCTTC. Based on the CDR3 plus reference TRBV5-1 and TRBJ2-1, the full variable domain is KAGVTQTPRYLIKTRGQQVTLSCSPISGHRSVSWYQQTPGQGLQFLFEYFSETQRNKGNFPGRFSGRQFSNSRSEMNVSTLELGDSALYLCASSLVAGGPNEQFFGPGTRLTVL.

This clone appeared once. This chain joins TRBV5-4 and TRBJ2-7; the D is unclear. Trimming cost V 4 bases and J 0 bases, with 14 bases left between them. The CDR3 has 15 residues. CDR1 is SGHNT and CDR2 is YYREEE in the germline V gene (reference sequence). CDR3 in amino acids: CASSAYSSSSYEQYF. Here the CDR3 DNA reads TGTGCCAGCAGCGCGTACAGCAGCAGCTCCTACGAGCAGTACTTC.